The entry below gives a single T cell receptor (beta chain) sequence along with its context. No antigen is known for it. Clones were sequenced by immunoSEQ multiplex PCR, and TCRdb holds only the in-frame ones, with some missing. Found here are about 21,000 clones, 78% of them singletons; the top ten hold approximately 9.9%. This record belongs to a study of CD4+ T cells in melanoma. Whole-study results and caveats: A reported correlation linked neoantigen-specific CD4+ T cells to CD8+, macrophage and B cell function. Diverse differentiation states were reported for melanoma neoantigen-specific CD4+ T cells.

This clonotype was obtained from a human donor with melanoma.

The chain's CDR3 is CASSPAVSGGYNEQFF. Written as DNA, the CDR3 is TGTGCCAGCAGCCCGGCCGTAAGCGGGGGGTACAATGAGCAGTTCTTC. The chain recombines TRBV7-2 with TRBJ2-1; the match to TRBD2 covers 9 bases. CDR1 and CDR2 (germline): SGHTA, FQGNSA. After removal of 5 bases from V and 4 bases from J, the junction contained 9 bases not matched to a gene. This CDR3 is built from 16 residues.